The clone carrying this T cell receptor beta chain was seen repeatedly, ten times or more. Its antigen is not identified. This CDR3 has 16 amino acids. V was trimmed by 0 bases and J by 8 bases, leaving 14 bases between them. Per germline, CDR1 ENHRY and CDR2 SYGVKD. PBMCs were isolated by Ficoll-Paque density gradient centrifugation, using roughly 10 ml of fresh peripheral blood as the starting material. The data stem from a study of Graves' ophthalmopathy and Graves' hyperthyroidism. Study conclusions and caveats: The authors also found most expanded thyroid clonotypes above 0.001 frequency in blood.

The TCR beta CDR3 regions underwent amplification from RNA transcripts. Scientists carried out first-round RT-PCR using HTBI primers and then a second-round multiplex PCR. MiXCR was run by TCRdb on the multiplex PCR reads, yielding one entry per CDR3 protein. Of hundreds of thousands of distinct CDR3 sequences in the sample, under 50% are singletons; the top ten hold under 3.5%. V usage is TRBV10-3 and J usage is TRBJ1-6; possible D gene TRBD1, 6 bases. This sequence was found in an adult man with Graves' ophthalmopathy. What was sequenced was peripheral blood. The DNA for the CDR3 is TGTGCCATCAGTGAGTCGTGGGGGCTGAGGGATTCACCCCTCCACTTT. This encodes CAISESWGLRDSPLHF.